This paragraph covers one T cell receptor (beta chain) sequence. The data were obtained in a study of control samples from healthy donors and cancer patients. TCRdb keeps only in-frame clones here, not all; method: immunoSEQ multiplex PCR. Of under 150,000 clones listed, around 85% are singletons. The CDR3 spans 15 residues. Trimming shortened V by 2 bases and J by 3 bases, and 13 bases separated the two germline ends. Looked up from germline, CDR1 is LNHDA and CDR2 is SQIVND (reference sequence). Sequenced: blood. The chain employs TRBV19 and TRBJ2-5; D is perhaps TRBD2 (5 bases). The sequence derives from a woman younger than 45 in good health. CDR3 in amino acids: CASSISLTIKETQYF. CDR3 nucleotide sequence: TGTGCCAGTAGTATAAGCTTGACTATCAAAGAGACCCAGTACTTC.